The 9 T cell receptor beta chains below come from one sample, sequenced in a study of human T cells and chemical hapten exposure. Library preparation tagged each individual cDNA molecule with a unique molecular identifier. TCRdb used MiXCR to reprocess the reads, holding one entry per CDR3 protein. The sample carries fewer than 150,000 distinct CDR3 sequences, less than 10% recorded once. Someone pulled total RNA out of unfractionated whole blood. Material: whole blood. The receptor set was obtained from a human donor in good health. Some clones in this sample may be carry-over from other donors' samples.

This clonotype was seen only a few times. V is TRBV7-7 and J is TRBJ2-5; tentatively, D is TRBD1 or TRBD2 (5 bases each). Per the germline V gene, CDR1 is SSHAT and CDR2 is FNYEAQ (reference sequence). Between the trimmed V and J ends, which lost 4 bases and 1 base, there was a span of 7 bases. The CDR3 spans 13 residues. This CDR3 reads CASSSGAQETQYF. The CDR3 nucleotides read TGTGCCAGCAGCTCCGGGGCCCAAGAGACCCAGTACTTC.

There are many counts of this clonotype. The rearrangement joins TRBV6-5 to TRBJ1-2; 8 bases fit TRBD1. The CDR3 is made up of 14 amino acids. Trimming took 6 bases from V and 3 from J; bases not matched to a gene: 6. Germline V gene lookup returns CDR1 MNHEY and CDR2 SVGAGI. In DNA form, the CDR3 reads TGTGCCAGCAGGGGACAGGATGAGGACTATGGCTACACCTTC. Encoded protein: CASRGQDEDYGYTF.

The chain is built from TRBV20-1 and TRBJ1-1; possible D gene TRBD1, 5 bases. Germline V lookup: CDR1 DFQATT, CDR2 SNEGSKA (reference sequence). The CDR3 length is 13 residues. V shed 4 bases and J shed 0 bases, with 9 bases lying between them. CDR3: CSAKGAVNTEAFF. As DNA, the CDR3 is TGCAGTGCTAAAGGGGCAGTGAACACTGAAGCTTTCTTT.

This clonotype was picked up many times. The chain joins TRBV5-1 to TRBJ2-7, with 8 bases lining up with TRBD1. The CDR3 runs to 15 residues. The germline V gene encodes CDR1 SGHRS and CDR2 YFSETQ. V shed 0 bases and J 1 base; nucleotides not matched to a gene: 3. The CDR3 reads CASSLARTGSYEQYF. CDR3 DNA: TGCGCCAGCAGCTTGGCTAGGACAGGGTCCTACGAGCAGTACTTC.

This clonotype was seen repeatedly, ten times or more. This sequence joins TRBV10-3 and TRBJ1-4; D is undetermined. The CDR3 has 11 amino acids. Germline V CDR1 and CDR2: ENHRY, SYGVKD. V was shortened by 6 bases and J by 5 bases, with 4 bases between the two germline ends. CDR3 in amino acids: CAIRANEKLFF. The CDR3 DNA sequence: TGTGCCATCAGGGCCAATGAAAAACTGTTTTTT.

The CDR3 here is CSVEARDRGSWDYGYTF. The DNA for the CDR3 is TGCAGCGTTGAAGCACGGGACAGGGGATCCTGGGACTATGGCTACACCTTC. This rearrangement joins TRBV29-1 to TRBJ1-2, with 10 bases that match TRBD1. The trim removed 1 base at V and 3 bases at J, leaving 11 bases unmatched. This CDR3 is 17 amino acids long. Germline V CDR1 and CDR2: SQVTM, ANQGSEA.

This clonotype showed up many times. The chain uses TRBV6-5 and TRBJ1-4, with a tentative D call TRBD1 (5 bases). This CDR3 contains 15 residues. Germline CDR1 MNHEY, CDR2 SVGAGI. The V gene lost 2 bases and the J gene lost 5 bases, with 12 bases spanning the gap. CDR3 loop: CASSYGFGTNEKLFF. The CDR3 DNA reads as TGTGCCAGCAGTTACGGGTTCGGGACGAATGAAAAACTGTTTTTT.

The CDR3 protein is CAISRGDSSYNSPLHF. CDR3 nucleotide sequence: TGTGCCATTAGCCGAGGGGACAGCTCCTATAATTCACCCCTCCACTTT. The J gene is TRBJ1-6, the V gene TRBV10-3, with TRBD1 matching 7 bases. CDR1 is ENHRY and CDR2 is SYGVKD in the germline V gene. The CDR3 extends over 16 amino acids. V shed 9 bases, J shed 0 bases, and the junction held 8 bases outside the gene matches.

This clonotype was detected a few times. The genes are TRBV20-1 and TRBJ1-1, with a tentative D call TRBD1 (6 bases). This CDR3 region has 12 residues. The germline V gene has CDR1 DFQATT and CDR2 SNEGSKA (reference sequence). The CDR3 DNA sequence: TGCACCCCTAATTGGGGGGCCACTGAAGCTTTCTTT. Protein product: CTPNWGATEAFF.